These 32 T cell receptor beta chains were all obtained from the same sample, sequenced in a study of beta chain features in type 1 diabetes. Reverse transcription of all isolated RNA meant that expressed TCRB transcripts were sequenced. Some clones are missing from TCRdb's copy, which holds only in-frame ones; the method was immunoSEQ multiplex PCR. The sample has about 270,000 clones, roughly an eighth seen once. These receptors have no identified antigens. Findings and caveats of the study: Shorter TCRB CDR3s, moderately but significantly so, were found in Type 1 diabetes patients in all four CD4+ subsets.

The sample comprised naive CD4+ T cells from blood. Receptor source: a man aged 25-45 years with type 1 diabetes.

This rearrangement joins TRBV15 to TRBJ2-5, with D perhaps TRBD1 (5 bases). The CDR3 is made up of 14 amino acids. Germline CDR1 is LNHNV and CDR2 is YYDKDF (reference sequence). Trimming pared 0 bases from V and 6 bases from J, leaving 11 bases between. For the CDR3, the DNA is TGTGCCACCAGCAGAGATGGGGCAGCACAGACCCAGTACTTC. Amino acid sequence: CATSRDGAAQTQYF.

The rearrangement joins TRBV6-5 to TRBJ2-1; possible D gene TRBD2, 6 bases. The V gene lost 8 bases and the J gene lost 12 bases, with 17 bases spanning the gap. The length of the CDR3 is 12 residues. In germline, CDR1 is MNHEY, CDR2 SVGAGI. The CDR3 here is CASSGGVGGQFF. CDR3 bases: TGTGCCAGCTCCGGGGGAGTGGGGGGGCAGTTCTTC.

The gene calls are TRBV6-5 and TRBJ1-2; 8 nucleotides match TRBD1. V gave up 7 bases and J gave up 4 bases; unmatched junction bases: 5. This CDR3 contains 13 residues. Germline assignment: CDR1 MNHEY and CDR2 SVGAGI. In DNA, the CDR3 is TGTGCCAGCACCCGTGACAGGGGCTATGGCTACACCTTC. Protein: CASTRDRGYGYTF.

This chain joins TRBV30 and TRBJ1-1, with D uncertain. V was trimmed by 0 bases and J by 8 bases, leaving 13 bases between them. The germline V gene has CDR1 GTSNPN and CDR2 SVGIG (reference sequence). The CDR3 has 13 residues. CDR3: CAWSVLGVAEAFF. Here the CDR3 DNA reads TGTGCCTGGAGTGTACTGGGAGTAGCGGAAGCTTTCTTT.

V and J are TRBV7-2 and TRBJ1-4; 7 bases are shared with TRBD1. CDR1 is SGHTA, CDR2 FQGNSA, per germline. The CDR3 sequence is 14 residues long. V shed 5 bases, J shed 3 bases, and the junction held 3 bases outside the gene matches. CDR3 in DNA: TGTGCCAGCAGCAGGGGACAGTCTAATGAAAAACTGTTTTTT. As protein: CASSRGQSNEKLFF.

Only a few counts were recorded for this clone. This rearrangement joins TRBV9 to TRBJ1-4, with D possibly matching TRBD1 (6 bases). The CDR3 is 16 residues long. V lost 4 bases, J lost 0 bases, and 13 bases lay in between. Germline CDR1 is SGDLS and CDR2 is YYNGEE. DNA of the CDR3: TGTGCCAGCAGCCCCCAGGACAGCTCAACTAATGAAAAACTGTTTTTT. Its protein product is CASSPQDSSTNEKLFF.

The chain recombines TRBV6-1 with TRBJ2-7; maybe TRBD2 (5 bases). The CDR3 runs 12 residues. The V end was cut by 2 bases, the J end by 3 bases, with 5 bases between. The germline V gene encodes CDR1 MNHNS and CDR2 SASEGT. CDR3 DNA sequence: TGTGCCAGCAGTGAAAGCGGCTACGAGCAGTACTTC. This encodes CASSESGYEQYF.

CDR3 residues: CASSETTGVASADTQYF. The CDR3 DNA reads as TGTGCCAGCAGCGAAACCACGGGGGTTGCGTCGGCGGATACGCAGTATTTT. The rearrangement links TRBV9 to TRBJ2-3; a possible D gene is TRBD2 (6 bases). V lost 3 bases and J 6 bases, leaving 23 bases between the germline ends. There are 17 residues in the CDR3. The germline V gene encodes CDR1 SGDLS and CDR2 YYNGEE.

This rearrangement joins TRBV5-1 to TRBJ2-7; D may be TRBD2 (6 bases). Trimming took 4 bases from V and 2 from J, leaving 19 bases between them. CDR3 length: 16 residues. The germline gives CDR1 SGHRS, CDR2 YFSETQ. CDR3 in DNA: TGCGCCAGCAGCGAATCTCCGGGACTGGGGACCTACGAGCAGTACTTC. It specifies CASSESPGLGTYEQYF.

The chain employs TRBV2 and TRBJ2-5; TRBD2 matches 11 bases. V shed 6 bases and J 1 base; nucleotides not matched to a gene: 4. The V gene's germline CDR1 is SNHLY and CDR2 FYNNEI. The CDR3 has 15 residues. The DNA of the CDR3 is TGTGCCAGCAGCTCTACTAGCGGGGGCCAAGAGACCCAGTACTTC. It is translated as CASSSTSGGQETQYF. Full variable domain (remainder filled in from reference TRBV2 and TRBJ2-5): EPEVTQTPSHQVTQMGQEVILRCVPISNHLYFYWYRQILGQKVEFLVSFYNNEISEKSEIFDDQFSVERPDGSNFTLKIRSTKLEDSAMYFCASSSTSGGQETQYFGPGTRLLVL.

This chain uses TRBV10-3 with TRBJ2-7, with 8 bases identical to TRBD1. CDR1 ENHRY and CDR2 SYGVKD come from the germline V gene. This CDR3 is 15 amino acids long. V trimming: 2 bases; J trimming: 0 bases; junction bases outside the gene matches: 3. The CDR3, as DNA: TGTGCCATCAGTGAGGGACAGGGAACCTCCTACGAGCAGTACTTC. Amino acid sequence: CAISEGQGTSYEQYF.

Ten or more counts support this clone. The V and J genes are TRBV23-1 and TRBJ1-5, with 8 bases identical to TRBD1. TRBV23-1 carries the ORF label, with uncertain function. The CDR3 has 14 amino acids. V dropped 4 bases and J dropped 2; count of bases not matched to a gene: 1. The CDR3 loop reads CASSPDRGNQPQHF. The CDR3 coding sequence is TGCGCCAGCAGTCCGGACAGGGGCAATCAGCCCCAGCATTTT.

This clone was observed a few times. The V and J genes are TRBV28 and TRBJ1-1, with D unclear. The CDR3 runs to 13 residues. Deletions cut 4 bases from V and 0 bases from J, with 6 bases between. The germline CDR1 and CDR2 sequences are MDHEN and SYDVKM. CDR3 protein: CASSYTLNTEAFF. Here the CDR3 DNA reads TGTGCCAGCAGTTACACCCTGAACACTGAAGCTTTCTTT. The full variable domain, in which reference TRBV28 and TRBJ1-1 provide the parts outside the CDR3, is DVKVTQSSRYLVKRTGEKVFLECVQDMDHENMFWYRQDPGLGLRLIYFSYDVKMKEKGDIPEGYSVSREKKERFSLILESASTNQTSMYLCASSYTLNTEAFFGQGTRLTVV.

J is TRBJ2-7 and V is TRBV18; TRBD2 is a possible D gene (6 bases). This CDR3 spans 15 amino acids. The V and J ends lost 4 bases and 5 bases respectively, with 18 bases between them. Germline V gene lookup returns CDR1 KGHSH and CDR2 LQKENI. CDR3 DNA sequence: TGTGCCAGCTCACTGCTCGGGAGTGGGGCGAACGAGCAGTACTTC. Its protein is CASSLLGSGANEQYF.

This sequence joins TRBV7-9 and TRBJ1-2; perhaps TRBD1 as D (6 bases). V lost 5 bases and J 7 bases, leaving 11 bases between the germline ends. Per germline, CDR1 SEHNR and CDR2 FQNEAQ (reference sequence). CDR3 length: 12 residues. The CDR3 region is CASSPRGGGYTF. In DNA, the CDR3 is TGTGCCAGCAGCCCGAGGGGGGGTGGCTACACCTTC.

V gene TRBV30 combines with J gene TRBJ1-2; no reliable D call. Germline V lookup: CDR1 GTSNPN, CDR2 SVGIG (reference sequence). The germline V and J ends were trimmed by 8 bases and 8 bases, with 18 bases remaining between them. The length of the CDR3 is 12 residues. CDR3 sequence (DNA): TGTGCCGGAACAATACCTAGTGGGGGCTACACCTTC. It encodes CAGTIPSGGYTF.

This chain connects TRBV28 to TRBJ1-2; 7 bases fit TRBD1. The V gene end was trimmed by 2 bases and the J gene end by 8 bases; junction bases not matched to a gene: 11. The CDR3 length is 15 residues. The germline gives CDR1 MDHEN, CDR2 SYDVKM. For the CDR3, the DNA is TGTGCCAGCAGTTTAAGGGGGCAGGGTTTGGGAGGCTACACCTTC. This codes for CASSLRGQGLGGYTF.

The rearrangement joins TRBV2 to TRBJ1-2; perhaps TRBD1 as D (6 bases). Trimming took 5 bases from V and 5 from J, leaving 12 bases between them. The CDR3 consists of 13 residues. Germline V gives CDR1 SNHLY, CDR2 FYNNEI. CDR3 sequence (DNA): TGTGCCAGCAGTCCGGACAGCCCATATGGCTACACCTTC. Residues: CASSPDSPYGYTF.

The chain joins TRBV2 to TRBJ2-5; TRBD1 aligns across 9 bases. Trimming at V came to 5 bases and at J to 5 bases, leaving 9 bases not matched to a gene. Germline V gene data show CDR1 as SNHLY and CDR2 as FYNNEI. CDR3 size: 15 residues. The CDR3 region is CASSFSGQGRETQYF. The CDR3, as DNA: TGTGCCAGCAGTTTTTCGGGACAGGGTAGGGAGACCCAGTACTTC.

This clone came up a few times. The genes are TRBV9 and TRBJ2-1, with 7 bases that match TRBD2. In germline, CDR1 is SGDLS, CDR2 YYNGEE. The CDR3 covers 15 residues. The V and J ends lost 2 bases and 7 bases, in that order; junction bases with no gene match: 9. The CDR3 reads CASSVFWGGGNEQFF. The CDR3 DNA follows: TGTGCCAGCAGCGTTTTTTGGGGGGGAGGGAATGAGCAGTTCTTC.

The chain joins TRBV7-2 to TRBJ2-3, with 11 bases lining up with TRBD2. After removal of 1 base from V and 4 bases from J, the junction contained 4 bases not matched to a gene. The germline gives CDR1 SGHTA, CDR2 FQGNSA. This CDR3 has 16 amino acids. For the CDR3, the DNA is TGTGCCAGCAGCTTAGTAGCGGGAGGGGTGGCAGATACGCAGTATTTT. As protein: CASSLVAGGVADTQYF. The whole variable domain, remainder taken from reference TRBV7-2 and TRBJ2-3, is GAGVSQSPSNKVTEKGKDVELRCDPISGHTALYWYRQSLGQGLEFLIYFQGNSAPDKSGLPSDRFSAERTGGSVSTLTIQRTQQEDSAVYLCASSLVAGGVADTQYFGPGTRLTVL.

This clone has a handful of counts. The V call is TRBV7-9, the J call TRBJ2-1, with 8 nucleotides matching TRBD2. The germline gives CDR1 SEHNR, CDR2 FQNEAQ (reference sequence). The V gene end was trimmed by 9 bases and the J gene end by 7 bases; junction bases not matched to a gene: 8. CDR3 length: 13 amino acids. The CDR3 region has the DNA TGTGCCAGTTTGAGCGGGAGCGTAAATGAGCAGTTCTTC. Its translation: CASLSGSVNEQFF. Full variable domain (outside the CDR3, taken from reference TRBV7-9 and TRBJ2-1): DTGVSQNPRHKITKRGQNVTFRCDPISEHNRLYWYRQTLGQGPEFLTYFQNEAQLEKSRLLSDRFSAERPKGSFSTLEIQRTEQGDSAMYLCASLSGSVNEQFFGPGTRLTVL.

This sequence joins TRBV7-9 and TRBJ2-3, with TRBD2 as a possible D gene (5 bases). Per germline, CDR1 SEHNR and CDR2 FQNEAQ (reference sequence). Trimming removed 5 bases from V and 3 bases from J, with 21 bases in between. The CDR3 extends over 17 amino acids. The CDR3 is CASSPQAGNWRTDTQYF. CDR3 sequence (DNA): TGTGCCAGCAGCCCCCAGGCCGGGAATTGGAGGACAGATACGCAGTATTTT.

This clone was seen a few times. This same CDR3 is encoded by further DNA sequences in the sample. This chain links TRBV2 with TRBJ2-2; D not certain. Looked up from germline, CDR1 is SNHLY and CDR2 is FYNNEI. This CDR3 is built from 12 residues. The V end lost 6 bases, the J end lost 3 bases, and 5 bases lay between the germline ends. The CDR3: CASSVDTGELFF. CDR3 sequence (DNA): TGTGCCAGCAGCGTAGACACCGGGGAGCTGTTTTTT.

This clone was counted a few times. Other DNA variants within this sample encode the same CDR3. J is TRBJ1-5 and V is TRBV29-1; D gene unclear. Germline-derived CDR1 and CDR2 are SQVTM and ANQGSEA. The CDR3 is 12 amino acids. V shed 4 bases and J shed 1 base, with 5 bases lying between them. The CDR3 reads CSVGESNQPQHF. For the CDR3, the DNA is TGCAGCGTTGGGGAGAGCAATCAGCCCCAGCATTTT.

The chain employs TRBV28 and TRBJ2-4; 13 bases fit TRBD2. The CDR3 is 17 residues long. V shed 6 bases, J shed 5 bases, and the junction held 10 bases outside the gene matches. The V gene's germline CDR1 is MDHEN and CDR2 SYDVKM. The CDR3 sequence is CASSSPGLAGRENIQYF. CDR3 DNA: TGTGCCAGCAGCAGTCCGGGACTAGCGGGACGCGAAAACATTCAGTACTTC.

This clone was detected a few times. The chain uses TRBV6-5 and TRBJ2-1; perhaps TRBD1 as D (6 bases). Germline V gives CDR1 MNHEY, CDR2 SVGAGI. This CDR3 region has 14 residues. Trimming removed 6 bases at V and 2 bases at J, with 11 bases between. This CDR3 reads CASRGRDTYNEQFF. The CDR3 bases are TGTGCCAGCAGGGGCCGGGACACCTACAATGAGCAGTTCTTC.

The chain employs TRBV14 and TRBJ2-3; D perhaps matches TRBD1 (5 bases). Germline V gene lookup returns CDR1 SGHDN and CDR2 FVKESK. The CDR3 runs to 16 residues. Trimming stripped 1 base from V and 1 base from J, with 12 bases between. The CDR3 DNA reads as TGTGCCAGCAGCCAAGGCCGACAGATAGGCACAGATACGCAGTATTTT. It yields the protein CASSQGRQIGTDTQYF.

The chain employs TRBV28 and TRBJ2-3; D possibly corresponds to TRBD2 (5 bases). Trimming pared 2 bases from V and 3 bases from J, leaving 6 bases between. This CDR3 is 13 amino acids long. CDR1 and CDR2 from the germline V gene are MDHEN and SYDVKM. In nucleotides, the CDR3 is TGTGCCAGCAGTTTAAGCGGTACAGATACGCAGTATTTT. Protein: CASSLSGTDTQYF.

This clone was recorded a few times. Other DNA sequences from this sample encode an identical CDR3 as well. J is TRBJ2-7 and V is TRBV28; TRBD2 matches 8 bases. Looked up from germline, CDR1 is MDHEN and CDR2 is SYDVKM. The J segment lost 0 bases and the V segment lost 5 bases, leaving 3 bases of the junction unmatched. The CDR3 has 14 residues. The CDR3 DNA follows: TGTGCCAGCAGTCTAACTAGCGGCTCCTACGAGCAGTACTTC. This gives the protein CASSLTSGSYEQYF.

The sample holds a few counts of this clone. The chain uses TRBV7-3 and TRBJ2-1; 9 bases map to TRBD2. Germline-derived CDR1 and CDR2 are SGHTA and FQGTGA. The V gene end was trimmed by 2 bases and the J gene end by 9 bases; junction bases not matched to a gene: 11. The CDR3 runs to 16 residues. CDR3 nucleotides: TGTGCCAGCAGCTTAGCGGGAGGGCCTGATTTTGGTGAGCAGTTCTTC. Translating gives CASSLAGGPDFGEQFF.

This clone was observed a few times. The chain links TRBV28 to TRBJ2-2, with D possibly matching TRBD2 (7 bases). Per the germline V gene, CDR1 is MDHEN and CDR2 is SYDVKM. The CDR3 sequence is 15 residues long. Deletions cut 8 bases from V and 3 bases from J, with 16 bases between. CDR3 in amino acids: CASQGGGADTGELFF. In DNA, the CDR3 is TGTGCCAGCCAAGGGGGGGGCGCGGACACCGGGGAGCTGTTTTTT.